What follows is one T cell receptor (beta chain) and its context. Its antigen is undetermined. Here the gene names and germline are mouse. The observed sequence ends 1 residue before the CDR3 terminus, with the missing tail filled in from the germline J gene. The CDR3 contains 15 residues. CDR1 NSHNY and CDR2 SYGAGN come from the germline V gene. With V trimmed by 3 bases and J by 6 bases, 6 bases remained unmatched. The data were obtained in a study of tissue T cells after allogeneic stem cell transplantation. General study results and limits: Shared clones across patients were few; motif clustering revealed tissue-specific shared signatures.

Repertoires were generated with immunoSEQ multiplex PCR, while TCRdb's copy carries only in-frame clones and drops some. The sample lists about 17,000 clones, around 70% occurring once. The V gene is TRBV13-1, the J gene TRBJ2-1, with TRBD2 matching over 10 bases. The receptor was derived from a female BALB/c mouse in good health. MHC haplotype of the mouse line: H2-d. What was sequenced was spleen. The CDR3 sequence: CASSGKLGGVAEQFF. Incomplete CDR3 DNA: TGTGCCAGCAGTGGGAAACTGGGGGGGGTTGCTGAGCAGTTC.